A single sample gave rise to the 32 T cell receptor beta chains below, sequenced in a study of blood T cell repertoires in COVID-19 (dated by TCRdb to 2018 to 2021). The receptor library was made with the immunoSEQ multiplex PCR assay. TCRdb took this table from immuneACCESS and kept in-frame rearrangements with V and J called. Such tables lack part of the clones; where checked against another copy, unresolved V genes explain under half of the gap, and the rest is unexplained. The sample has 300,000 to 400,000 clones on record, over 70% of them singletons. Just under 6.5% of the sample is taken by the ten largest. The sample consisted of peripheral blood. These receptors were obtained from a woman between 50 and 59 years old with COVID-19, enrolled during active disease.

The chain recombines TRBV9 with TRBJ1-1; D may be TRBD1 (6 bases). In germline, CDR1 is SGDLS, CDR2 YYNGEE. V dropped 0 bases and J dropped 7 bases, with 13 bases sitting between them. The CDR3 consists of 14 residues. This chain's CDR3 is CASSVALQGFEAFF. The CDR3 bases are TGTGCCAGCAGCGTAGCCCTACAGGGATTTGAAGCTTTCTTT.

The rearrangement uses TRBV2 and TRBJ2-1; 9 bases fit TRBD2. Germline CDR1 reads SNHLY; CDR2 reads FYNNEI. After removal of 3 bases from V and 6 bases from J, the junction contained 6 bases not matched to a gene. CDR3 size: 15 residues. For the CDR3, the DNA is TGTGCCAGCAGTGAGGCGGGAGGGCCGGTCAATGAGCAGTTCTTC. Translation: CASSEAGGPVNEQFF. The full variable domain, completed using reference TRBV2 and TRBJ2-1, is EPEVTQTPSHQVTQMGQEVILRCVPISNHLYFYWYRQILGQKVEFLVSFYNNEISEKSEIFDDQFSVERPDGSNFTLKIRSTKLEDSAMYFCASSEAGGPVNEQFFGPGTRLTVL.

V usage is TRBV11-2 and J usage is TRBJ1-2; 8 bases map to TRBD1. V shed 4 bases, J shed 5 bases, and the junction held 15 bases outside the gene matches. Germline CDR1 is SGHAT and CDR2 is FQNNGV. The CDR3 sequence is 17 residues long. The CDR3 DNA reads as TGTGCCAGCAGCTCATGGGACAGGCGAGTCCTGGGTTATGGCTACACCTTC. It specifies CASSSWDRRVLGYGYTF.

The chain is built from TRBV2 and TRBJ1-2, with 7 bases matching TRBD1. Germline V lookup: CDR1 SNHLY, CDR2 FYNNEI. The CDR3 contains 17 residues. V was pared by 6 bases and J by 1 base, with 14 bases of the junction left unmatched. The CDR3: CASSRTSEGAGNYGYTF. CDR3 DNA: TGTGCCAGCAGCAGGACCTCGGAGGGGGCGGGTAACTATGGCTACACCTTC.

The chain employs TRBV7-2 and TRBJ2-1, with 12 bases matching TRBD2. Per germline, CDR1 SGHTA and CDR2 FQGNSA. V dropped 2 bases and J dropped 8; count of bases not matched to a gene: 13. There are 18 residues in the CDR3. The CDR3 spells CASSLTGVVTSGSYEQFF. The CDR3 bases are TGTGCCAGCAGCTTAACAGGGGTTGTGACTAGCGGGAGTTATGAGCAGTTCTTC.

The V and J genes are TRBV19 and TRBJ2-4; 8 bases map to TRBD1. CDR1 and CDR2 from the germline V gene are LNHDA and SQIVND (reference sequence). V gave up 5 bases and J gave up 1 base; unmatched junction bases: 4. This CDR3 region has 15 residues. The CDR3 protein is CASSHRTGAKNIQYF. The DNA of the CDR3 is TGTGCCAGTAGTCACCGGACAGGGGCCAAAAACATTCAGTACTTC.

The V and J genes are TRBV19 and TRBJ2-1, with D uncertain. The length of the CDR3 is 17 residues. The V gene's germline CDR1 is LNHDA and CDR2 SQIVND (reference sequence). V was clipped by 2 bases and J by 2 bases, with 16 bases between them. DNA of the CDR3: TGTGCCAGTAGTATAAAGATCTCCCCCACTACCTACAATGAGCAGTTCTTC. This codes for CASSIKISPTTYNEQFF.

The chain links TRBV4-2 to TRBJ2-3, with 8 nucleotides matching TRBD2. CDR3 size: 19 residues. V lost 0 bases, J lost 1 base, and 12 bases stayed unmatched. From germline, CDR1 is LGHNA and CDR2 YNFKEQ. CDR3 in DNA: TGTGCCAGCAGCCAAGATTTGGCGGGAGGAGATCAACGCACAGATACGCAGTATTTT. This encodes CASSQDLAGGDQRTDTQYF.

The chain combines TRBV24-1 with TRBJ2-1; 8 bases fit TRBD1. The CDR3 spans 16 residues. With 9 bases clipped from V and 7 bases from J, the junction kept 16 bases outside the gene matches. Germline assignment: CDR1 KGHDR and CDR2 SFDVKD. CDR3 residues: CATRDRWSSGQNEQFF. The CDR3 DNA reads as TGTGCCACCCGGGACAGGTGGAGCTCGGGACAAAATGAGCAGTTCTTC.

This clone was picked up a small number of times. The rearrangement uses TRBV3-1 (or the pseudogene TRBV3-2) and TRBJ1-1; the D gene is possibly TRBD1 (6 bases). The length of the CDR3 is 17 residues. The V end lost 5 bases, the J end lost 5 bases, and 24 bases lay between the germline ends. Per the germline V gene, CDR1 is LGHDT and CDR2 is YNNKEL (reference sequence). Written as DNA, the CDR3 is TGTGCCAGCAGCATATACAACCGTGGACAGATGGGAACTGAAGCTTTCTTT. This gives the protein CASSIYNRGQMGTEAFF.

The chain carries TRBV4-1 and TRBJ1-1; D gene ambiguous. Germline-derived CDR1 and CDR2 are MGHRA and YSYEKL. Trimming pared 3 bases from V and 4 bases from J, leaving 9 bases between. This CDR3 is 13 amino acids long. The CDR3 here is CASSHPRGTEAFF. The CDR3 nucleotides are TGCGCCAGCAGCCACCCCCGGGGCACTGAAGCTTTCTTT.

The rearrangement joins TRBV2 to TRBJ2-1; the match to TRBD1 covers 7 bases. This CDR3 is built from 18 residues. V trimming: 7 bases; J trimming: 0 bases; junction bases outside the gene matches: 15. The V gene's germline CDR1 is SNHLY and CDR2 FYNNEI. This CDR3 is CASTHPGAPGGSYNEQFF. Here the CDR3 DNA reads TGTGCCAGCACTCATCCAGGGGCACCAGGGGGCTCCTACAATGAGCAGTTCTTC.

The chain joins TRBV5-1 to TRBJ1-2, with D perhaps matching TRBD1 (6 bases). CDR1 and CDR2 from the germline V gene are SGHRS and YFSETQ. Trimming removed 1 base at V and 6 bases at J, with 13 bases between. The CDR3 contains 14 residues. CDR3: CASSLRSGDDGYTF. The DNA for the CDR3 is TGCGCCAGCAGCTTGAGGTCAGGGGATGATGGCTACACCTTC.

The chain employs TRBV7-2 and TRBJ2-7, with a weak D call TRBD2 (7 bases). This CDR3 is 17 amino acids long. Germline CDR1 SGHTA, CDR2 FQGNSA. Trimming left V 1 base short and J 0 bases short, with 16 bases between. Here the CDR3 DNA reads TGTGCCAGCAGCTTAGAGGCCGCCCGGGGGGCCTCCTACGAGCAGTACTTC. This encodes CASSLEAARGASYEQYF. The full variable domain, rest sourced from reference TRBV7-2 and TRBJ2-7, is GAGVSQSPSNKVTEKGKDVELRCDPISGHTALYWYRQSLGQGLEFLIYFQGNSAPDKSGLPSDRFSAERTGGSVSTLTIQRTQQEDSAVYLCASSLEAARGASYEQYFGPGTRLTVT.

The chain couples TRBV6-5 to TRBJ2-5; TRBD1 agrees at 7 bases. V gave up 7 bases and J gave up 1 base; unmatched junction bases: 6. Germline assignment: CDR1 MNHEY and CDR2 SVGAGI. There are 14 residues in the CDR3. CDR3 DNA sequence: TGTGCCAGCAAAGTGGGGACAGTCCAAGAGACCCAGTACTTC. Protein sequence: CASKVGTVQETQYF.

V gene TRBV18 combines with J gene TRBJ2-1; TRBD1 matches 10 bases. From germline, CDR1 is KGHSH and CDR2 LQKENI. V shed 4 bases and J 4 bases; nucleotides not matched to a gene: 4. The length of the CDR3 is 15 residues. CDR3 coding DNA: TGTGCCAGCTCACAGGGACAGGGGACTTACAATGAGCAGTTCTTC. It yields the protein CASSQGQGTYNEQFF.

This chain links TRBV7-2 with TRBJ2-3, with TRBD2 matching 10 bases. The CDR3 spans 16 residues. V lost 3 bases, J lost 3 bases, and 6 bases stayed unmatched. Germline lookup yields CDR1 SGHTA and CDR2 FQGNSA. CDR3: CASSFLAGAWTDTQYF. CDR3 nucleotide sequence: TGTGCCAGCAGCTTTCTAGCGGGAGCTTGGACAGATACGCAGTATTTT.

The rearrangement links TRBV5-1 to TRBJ1-1; 7 bases fit TRBD1. The V segment lost 0 bases and the J segment 1 base; nucleotides outside the gene matches: 6. The CDR3 has 16 residues. Germline assignment: CDR1 SGHRS and CDR2 YFSETQ. CDR3 region: CASSLGWDRSNTEAFF. The DNA for the CDR3 is TGCGCCAGCAGCTTGGGGTGGGACAGATCGAACACTGAAGCTTTCTTT.

Only a few counts were recorded for this clone. This chain links TRBV25-1 with TRBJ1-3; 9 bases map to TRBD1. Trimming at V came to 4 bases and at J to 5 bases, leaving 6 bases not matched to a gene. The CDR3 loop spans 15 amino acids. Germline V gene data show CDR1 as MGHDK and CDR2 as SYGVNS. This CDR3 reads CASSVDRGARNTIYF. In nucleotides, the CDR3 is TGTGCCAGCAGTGTCGACAGGGGGGCAAGAAACACCATATATTTT.

This chain's CDR3 is CASSPGAISSYNEQFF. The DNA of the CDR3 is TGTGCCAGCAGCCCAGGGGCTATCAGCTCCTACAATGAGCAGTTCTTC. The chain employs TRBV3-1 (or the pseudogene TRBV3-2) and TRBJ2-1, with D tentatively TRBD1 (6 bases). Trimming shortened V by 4 bases and J by 0 bases, and 13 bases separated the two germline ends. The CDR3 has 16 residues. CDR1 and CDR2 from the germline V gene are LGHDT and YNNKEL (reference sequence).

V and J are TRBV11-3 and TRBJ2-5, with TRBD2 matching 8 bases. This CDR3 spans 15 amino acids. Germline lookup yields CDR1 SGHNT and CDR2 YENEEA. The V and J ends lost 1 base and 4 bases, in that order; junction bases with no gene match: 5. In nucleotides, the CDR3 is TGTGCCAGCAGCTTAGGAGCGGGAGCATTAGAGACCCAGTACTTC. This codes for CASSLGAGALETQYF.

The CDR3 is CATSRDGQGRDTQYF. The DNA of the CDR3 is TGTGCCACCAGCAGAGATGGGCAGGGGCGAGATACGCAGTATTTT. The chain uses TRBV15 and TRBJ2-3; tentative D call: TRBD1 (6 bases). Germline CDR1 and CDR2: LNHNV and YYDKDF (reference sequence). This CDR3 contains 15 residues. V lost 0 bases and J 5 bases, leaving 12 bases between the germline ends.

The CDR3 bases are TGTGCCAGCAGCCCTCTCTCGGGCAGGGCCGTCAATGAAAAACTGTTTTTT. Protein product: CASSPLSGRAVNEKLFF. V is TRBV7-4 and J is TRBJ1-4, with D possibly matching TRBD1 (5 bases). Per the germline V gene, CDR1 is SGHVT and CDR2 is SQSDAQ. Trimming left V 5 bases short and J 5 bases short, with 21 bases between. This CDR3 has 17 residues.

The chain employs TRBV7-9 and TRBJ2-3, with TRBD2 matching 7 bases. V lost 1 base, J lost 5 bases, and 6 bases stayed unmatched. CDR1 SEHNR and CDR2 FQNEAQ come from the germline V gene (reference sequence). The CDR3 extends over 15 amino acids. The CDR3 loop reads CASSLGASGKDTQYF. Here the CDR3 DNA reads TGTGCCAGCAGCTTAGGAGCTAGCGGTAAAGATACGCAGTATTTT.

The chain joins TRBV11-3 to TRBJ2-1; maybe TRBD1 (5 bases). The CDR3 is made up of 15 amino acids. V lost 5 bases to trimming and J lost 1 base, with 12 bases between them. CDR1 SGHNT and CDR2 YENEEA come from the germline V gene. CDR3: CASSPGRGSYNEQFF. As DNA, the CDR3 is TGTGCCAGCAGCCCAGGGCGTGGTTCCTACAATGAGCAGTTCTTC.

The chain is built from TRBV27 and TRBJ2-5; D may be TRBD2 (6 bases). Trimming cost V 8 bases and J 3 bases, with 13 bases left between them. Germline CDR1 and CDR2: MNHEY and SMNVEV (reference sequence). CDR3 size: 13 residues. In DNA, the CDR3 is TGTGCCAGCCGTAGCGGAAACGAAGAGACCCAGTACTTC. This gives the protein CASRSGNEETQYF.

The genes are TRBV30 and TRBJ1-2; 10 nucleotides align to TRBD1. The junction had 2 bases not matched to a gene; V was cut back by 0 bases and J by 1 base. The length of the CDR3 is 15 residues. Germline CDR1 GTSNPN, CDR2 SVGIG (reference sequence). CDR3 DNA sequence: TGTGCCTGGAGTGTCCGGACAGGGGGTAACTATGGCTACACCTTC. It encodes CAWSVRTGGNYGYTF.

This chain links TRBV6-5 with TRBJ2-7, with D possibly being TRBD2 (5 bases). Trimming shortened V by 2 bases and J by 6 bases, and 14 bases separated the two germline ends. This CDR3 has 14 amino acids. Germline CDR1 is MNHEY and CDR2 is SVGAGI. The CDR3 spells CASSYLRETLEQYF. DNA for the CDR3: TGTGCCAGCAGTTACCTCCGGGAAACCCTCGAGCAGTACTTC.

J is TRBJ1-1 and V is TRBV29-1; 8 nucleotides agree with TRBD1. Germline CDR1 and CDR2: SQVTM and ANQGSEA. Trimming cost V 8 bases and J 2 bases; bases outside gene matches: 10. This CDR3 contains 14 residues. Written as DNA, the CDR3 is TGCAGCCTTTCCAGGGGGACAGGCAACACTGAAGCTTTCTTT. Protein sequence: CSLSRGTGNTEAFF.

The rearrangement joins TRBV2 to TRBJ2-7; 10 nucleotides agree with TRBD2. Unmatched junction bases numbered 9, after V lost 2 bases and J lost 5 bases. The germline gives CDR1 SNHLY, CDR2 FYNNEI. The CDR3 has 16 residues. The CDR3 sequence: CASSETSGAMGNEQYF. CDR3 DNA: TGTGCCAGCAGTGAAACTAGCGGGGCCATGGGAAACGAGCAGTACTTC.

This sequence joins TRBV5-1 and TRBJ2-5, with 11 bases identical to TRBD2. CDR1 SGHRS and CDR2 YFSETQ come from the germline V gene. The CDR3 runs 16 residues. The V segment lost 3 bases and the J segment 2 bases; nucleotides outside the gene matches: 6. CDR3 protein: CASSSGTSGEQETQYF. In DNA form, the CDR3 reads TGCGCCAGCAGCTCTGGGACTAGCGGAGAACAAGAGACCCAGTACTTC.

CDR3 loop: CASSEGTGIGYTF. The CDR3 DNA follows: TGTGCCAGCAGTGAAGGGACAGGGATTGGCTACACCTTC. V and J are TRBV2 and TRBJ1-2, with 8 bases that match TRBD1. From germline, CDR1 is SNHLY and CDR2 FYNNEI. The ends lost 1 base at V and 7 bases at J; junction bases unmatched: 2. The CDR3 runs 13 residues.